This T cell receptor beta chain originates from a study of blood T cell repertoires in COVID-19. At the level of the study: Acute-phase and convalescent COVID-19 samples originated in the United States, Italy and Spain. The analysed material was cDNA or gDNA that came from T cells, B-cell-depleted T cells, or PBMCs.

The CDR3 consists of 13 residues. In germline, CDR1 is MNHNS, CDR2 SASEGT. Losses at the gene ends were 1 base for V and 8 bases for J; bases not matched to a gene: 3. In the authors' workflow: Amplification from reference gene primers served as the basis for estimated nucleated cell counts. TCRdb's copy holds only in-frame clones and misses some; the assay was immunoSEQ multiplex PCR. V, J and clone size are those of that table, while D and trimming were read from the DNA. The sample shows fewer than 350,000 clones, 70% to 90% of them seen only once. Sequencing was done on a sample of peripheral blood. The receptor was derived from a woman aged 45-59 years with active or convalescent COVID-19. The V call is TRBV6-1, the J call TRBJ1-2; 8 bases align to TRBD1. CDR3 loop: CASSEDWDRGYTF. CDR3 nucleotides: TGTGCCAGCAGTGAAGATTGGGACAGGGGCTACACCTTC.